The rows below give T cell receptor beta chains drawn from one sample of a study of metastatic and nonmetastatic thyroid tumors. From the PCR reads, TCRdb re-called clones with MiXCR. The sample shows fewer than 45,000 clones, about 13% of them seen only once. Input material: blood. These receptors were obtained from a female donor with papillary thyroid cancer or a benign thyroid nodule (not recorded which). Some clones in this sample may be carry-over from other donors' samples. The CDR3 runs from the conserved cysteine through the conserved F or W. The D gene is left open where the match is weak. Clone size appears in some rows only: once, few, many, or a class for an expanded clone.

clone_size,j_call,d_call,v_call,cdr3_aa,cdr3_nt
few,TRBJ2-7,.,TRBV6-2/TRBV6-3,CARGYDAFYYEQYF,TGTGCCAGAGGTTACGATGCCTTCTACTACGAGCAGTACTTC
few,TRBJ2-5,.,TRBV7-6,CASSRGSESETQYF,TGTGCCAGCAGCCGTGGGAGTGAATCGGAGACCCAGTACTTC
.,TRBJ1-4,.,TRBV6-9,CASSYGEKLFF,TGTGCCAGCAGTTACGGTGAAAAACTGTTTTTT
few,TRBJ2-7,.,TRBV7-9,CASSLGLFYEQYF,TGTGCCAGCAGCTTGGGACTTTTTTACGAGCAGTACTTC
few,TRBJ1-1,TRBD1,TRBV28,CAGTFETGAGRHTEAFF,TGTGCCGGCACATTCGAAACAGGGGCTGGAAGGCACACTGAAGCTTTCTTT
many,TRBJ2-7,.,TRBV20-1,CSAVRGTDPYEQYF,TGCAGTGCAGTGCGCGGGACAGACCCCTACGAGCAGTACTTC
many,TRBJ2-7,.,TRBV6-1,CASSSRGSYEQYF,TGTGCCAGCAGTTCCAGGGGCTCCTACGAGCAGTACTTC
many,TRBJ2-3,TRBD2,TRBV5-6,CASSSKRGYFGDTQYF,TGTGCCAGCAGCTCGAAGCGGGGGTACTTCGGGGATACGCAGTATTTT
.,TRBJ1-1,.,TRBV6-1,CASSEGQENTEAFF,TGTGCCAGCAGTGAAGGCCAGGAAAACACTGAAGCTTTCTTT
many,TRBJ2-7,.,TRBV19,CASSPTGGSYEQYF,TGTGCCAGTAGCCCCACAGGCGGCTCCTACGAGCAGTACTTC
.,TRBJ2-5,.,TRBV6-1,CASSLRQGCGGKGPETQYF,TGTGCCAGCAGTCTCCGACAGGGCTGTGGCGGGAAGGGCCCAGAGACTCAGTACTTC
medium-sized,TRBJ1-6,.,TRBV6-1,CASTLGRLNSPLHF,TGTGCCAGCACCCTGGGGAGGCTCAATTCACCCCTCCACTTT
.,TRBJ2-7,TRBD1,TRBV5-1,CASSPGTEAYEQYF,TGCGCCAGCAGCCCTGGGACAGAGGCCTACGAGCAGTACTTC
many,TRBJ2-3,.,TRBV5-1,CASTETDTQYF,TGCGCCAGCACTGAGACAGATACGCAGTATTTT
many,TRBJ2-3,.,TRBV25-1,CASSDGSRGTQYF,TGTGCCAGCAGTGATGGGTCTCGGGGTACGCAGTATTTT
.,TRBJ2-7,.,TRBV4-1,CASSQDWRGTIYEQYF,TGCGCCAGCAGCCAAGATTGGCGCGGGACGATCTACGAGCAGTACTTC
.,TRBJ1-2,TRBD1,TRBV27,CASSLAPLTGGYKF,TGTGCCAGCAGTTTAGCCCCTCTAACAGGGGGCTACAAATTC
many,TRBJ2-2,.,TRBV11-3,CASSPSGGELTGELFF,TGTGCCAGCAGCCCGAGCGGCGGGGAGCTCACCGGGGAGCTGTTTTTT
many,TRBJ2-1,TRBD2,TRBV6-1,CASTNSGGQGEQFF,TGTGCCAGCACCAATTCGGGAGGCCAGGGTGAGCAGTTCTTC
many,TRBJ1-5,TRBD1,TRBV6-1,CASSQGGGLNQPQHF,TGTGCCAGCAGCCAGGGAGGGGGCCTGAATCAGCCCCAGCATTTT
many,TRBJ1-2,.,TRBV25-1,CATSQGRHNYGYTF,TGTGCCACCAGCCAAGGACGTCATAACTATGGCTACACCTTC
many,TRBJ2-5,.,TRBV24-1,CATSDMEDFTETQYF,TGTGCCACCAGTGATATGGAGGACTTTACAGAGACCCAGTACTTC
many,TRBJ2-2,TRBD2,TRBV5-1,CASSPIAGTSGELFF,TGCGCCAGCAGTCCCATAGCGGGAACATCAGGGGAGCTGTTTTTT
many,TRBJ2-2,TRBD2,TRBV19,CASSIGFGTNIGELFF,TGTGCCAGTAGTATTGGGTTTGGGACTAACATCGGGGAGCTGTTTTTT
many,TRBJ1-2,.,TRBV29-1,CSVEGLDGYTF,TGCAGCGTTGAAGGGTTGGATGGCTACACCTTC
many,TRBJ2-5,.,TRBV5-1,CASSLEGEPQETQYF,TGCGCCAGCAGCCTGGAGGGGGAGCCTCAAGAGACCCAGTACTTC
many,TRBJ2-5,.,TRBV7-3,CASSRGEGETQYF,TGTGCCAGCAGCCGCGGGGAAGGAGAGACCCAGTACTTC
many,TRBJ2-7,.,TRBV30,CAWKGTQSYEQYF,TGTGCCTGGAAGGGGACACAATCCTACGAGCAGTACTTC
medium-sized,TRBJ1-2,.,TRBV12-3/TRBV12-4,CASSGGVYGYTF,TGTGCCAGCAGCGGTGGGGTCTATGGCTACACCTTC
many,TRBJ2-1,.,TRBV20-1,CSAPFPGTRGEQFF,TGCAGTGCTCCCTTCCCGGGGACCCGGGGTGAGCAGTTCTTC
many,TRBJ1-2,.,TRBV11-1,CASSWGSGLGYTF,TGTGCCAGCAGCTGGGGCAGTGGCCTTGGCTACACCTTC
many,TRBJ2-1,TRBD2,TRBV20-1,CSASGAGAYNEQFF,TGCAGTGCTAGTGGGGCGGGAGCCTACAATGAGCAGTTCTTC
.,TRBJ2-5,.,TRBV24-1,CATSDLVDEEETQYF,TGTGCCACCAGTGATTTAGTCGACGAGGAGGAGACCCAGTACTTC
many,TRBJ1-1,.,TRBV3-1,CASSWGGNTEAFF,TGTGCCAGCAGCTGGGGGGGGAACACTGAAGCTTTCTTT
.,TRBJ2-1,TRBD2,TRBV28,CASRSRLAVGYGEQFF,TGTGCCAGTAGATCCCGACTAGCGGTAGGGTACGGTGAGCAGTTCTTC
.,TRBJ1-5,.,TRBV5-1,CASSLEYPNQPQHF,TGCGCCAGCAGCTTGGAATATCCCAATCAGCCTCAGCATTTT
many,TRBJ2-7,.,TRBV19,CASSIDPRGPSYEQYF,TGTGCCAGTAGTATAGATCCCCGCGGGCCGTCCTACGAGCAGTACTTC
many,TRBJ2-3,TRBD2,TRBV20-1,CSARTLAGGTDTQYF,TGCAGTGCTAGGACGCTAGCGGGAGGCACAGATACGCAGTATTTT
.,TRBJ2-3,TRBD1,TRBV5-6,CASSSPDRGLVDTQYF,TGTGCCAGCAGCTCCCCGGACAGGGGGCTGGTAGATACGCAGTATTTT
many,TRBJ2-3,.,TRBV14,CASSPLEQANPTLTDTQYF,TGTGCCAGCAGCCCCCTAGAGCAGGCCAACCCCACCCTAACAGATACGCAGTATTTT
few,TRBJ1-1,.,TRBV11-1,CASSLGGTVTEAFF,TGTGCCAGCAGCTTAGGGGGGACCGTTACTGAAGCTTTCTTT
.,TRBJ2-7,TRBD2,TRBV5-4,CASSRGTSGSSDEQYF,TGTGCCAGCAGCCGGGGGACTAGCGGGAGCAGCGACGAGCAGTACTTC
.,TRBJ1-6,.,TRBV6-1,CASSEVPNSPLHF,TGTGCCAGCAGTGAGGTTCCTAATTCACCCCTCCACTTT
.,TRBJ1-6,.,TRBV19,CASTPFRYKGTPLHF,TGTGCCAGTACCCCCTTCCGGTACAAGGGGACACCCCTCCACTTT
many,TRBJ2-2,.,TRBV5-1,CASKDGAPATGELFF,TGCGCCAGCAAAGACGGAGCCCCCGCCACCGGGGAGCTGTTTTTT
many,TRBJ1-1,.,TRBV11-2,CASSLGSQSEAFF,TGTGCCAGCAGCTTAGGTTCCCAGTCTGAAGCTTTCTTT
many,TRBJ2-5,.,TRBV11-2,CASSLRAGLEETQYF,TGTGCCAGCAGCCTCCGGGCGGGACTTGAAGAGACCCAGTACTTC
many,TRBJ1-2,.,TRBV12-3/TRBV12-4,CASSLRRDANYGYTF,TGTGCCAGCAGTTTGCGACGCGATGCTAACTATGGCTACACCTTC
few,TRBJ2-2,.,TRBV27,CAISLTIGNTGELFF,TGTGCCATCAGTTTAACTATCGGTAACACCGGGGAGCTGTTTTTT
many,TRBJ2-2,.,TRBV25-1,CASSELGETANTGELFF,TGTGCCAGCAGTGAATTGGGGGAGACGGCGAACACCGGGGAGCTGTTTTTT
.,TRBJ2-7,.,TRBV5-1,CASSLGVGPNNEQYF,TGCGCCAGCAGCTTGGGTGTGGGTCCGAACAACGAGCAGTACTTC
many,TRBJ1-2,.,TRBV7-9,CASSLDGSGYTF,TGTGCCAGCAGCTTAGACGGATCTGGCTACACCTTC
.,TRBJ1-1,.,TRBV7-9,CASRSDGANTEAFF,TGTGCCAGCAGGTCCGATGGAGCGAACACTGAAGCTTTCTTT
many,TRBJ2-7,.,TRBV12-3/TRBV12-4,CASTPTAATSYEQYF,TGTGCCAGCACTCCGACGGCGGCCACCTCCTACGAGCAGTACTTC
many,TRBJ2-5,TRBD2,TRBV28,CASSPGRLAGGGVETQYF,TGTGCCAGCAGTCCAGGACGGCTAGCGGGGGGTGGGGTAGAGACCCAGTACTTC
.,TRBJ1-1,.,TRBV12-3/TRBV12-4,CASIFGGYTEASF,TGTGCCAGCATTTTCGGGGGGTACACTGAAGCTTCCTTT
many,TRBJ1-5,.,TRBV10-3,CAISESGTDNQPQHF,TGTGCCATCAGTGAGTCGGGGACGGATAATCAGCCCCAGCATTTT